Following are 14 T cell receptor beta chains from one sample sequenced in a study of OX40 agonist ivuxolimab in advanced cancers. Using immunoSEQ multiplex PCR, the repertoire was profiled, and TCRdb retains in-frame clones only, with some absent. Of roughly 64,000 clones in the sample, 80% to 85% are singletons; the top ten hold 4% to 5%. The material was CD4+ or CD8+ T cells sorted from blood, obtained in a trial of the OX40 agonist ivuxolimab. The receptors come from an adult with an advanced solid tumor such as melanoma, head and neck, liver or kidney cancer.

This chain connects TRBV4-1 to TRBJ1-1; D is perhaps TRBD1 (5 bases). Per the germline V gene, CDR1 is MGHRA and CDR2 is YSYEKL. The V end lost 0 bases, the J end lost 5 bases, and 13 bases lay between the germline ends. This CDR3 has 15 amino acids. The CDR3 region has the DNA TGCGCCAGCAGCCAAGAGTATACAGGTGGAACTGAAGCTTTCTTT. It yields the protein CASSQEYTGGTEAFF.

This clone has only one observation. This chain links TRBV27 with TRBJ1-1; D unresolved. CDR1 is MNHEY and CDR2 is SMNVEV in the germline V gene (reference sequence). Trimming shortened V by 8 bases and J by 1 base, and 17 bases separated the two germline ends. CDR3 size: 15 residues. The chain's CDR3 is CASYNPGGQNTEAFF. The CDR3 nucleotides are TGTGCCAGCTACAACCCAGGAGGGCAGAACACTGAAGCTTTCTTT.

The rearrangement uses TRBV27 and TRBJ2-7; 9 bases map to TRBD2. Germline CDR1 MNHEY, CDR2 SMNVEV (reference sequence). The CDR3 consists of 14 residues. The trim removed 4 bases at V and 2 bases at J, leaving 3 bases unmatched. In nucleotides, the CDR3 is TGTGCCAGCAGTTGGGCGGGAGGGCCCTACGAGCAGTACTTC. It is translated as CASSWAGGPYEQYF.

The chain uses TRBV7-9 and TRBJ2-7, with a weak D call TRBD1 (6 bases). This CDR3 comprises 15 residues. Looked up from germline, CDR1 is SEHNR and CDR2 is FQNEAQ (reference sequence). With 5 bases removed from V and 4 bases from J, the gap between germline ends came to 18 bases. The CDR3 reads CASSPSGTTGYEQYF. CDR3 coding DNA: TGTGCCAGCAGCCCCTCCGGGACGACAGGATACGAGCAGTACTTC.

This clone was found once. This sequence joins TRBV11-3 and TRBJ2-7; unclear D gene. The germline gives CDR1 SGHNT, CDR2 YENEEA. This CDR3 has 14 residues. V lost 3 bases to trimming and J lost 0 bases, with 9 bases between them. This CDR3 reads CASSFMALSYEQYF. The CDR3 bases are TGTGCCAGCAGCTTCATGGCCCTCTCCTACGAGCAGTACTTC.

This chain joins TRBV19 and TRBJ2-2; 9 bases match TRBD1. The junction had 7 bases not matched to a gene; V was cut back by 5 bases and J by 6 bases. Per germline, CDR1 LNHDA and CDR2 SQIVND (reference sequence). CDR3 length: 15 amino acids. The CDR3 DNA is TGTGCCAGTAGTCAATACCACAGGGGGCCCGGGGAGCTGTTTTTT. Amino acid sequence: CASSQYHRGPGELFF.

This sequence joins TRBV9 and TRBJ1-3, with D maybe TRBD1 (5 bases). This CDR3 is 13 amino acids long. Trimming shortened V by 6 bases and J by 1 base, and 8 bases separated the two germline ends. Germline V lookup: CDR1 SGDLS, CDR2 YYNGEE. The CDR3 spells CASIRQSGNTIYF. CDR3 coding DNA: TGTGCCAGCATCCGACAGTCTGGAAACACCATATATTTT.

The chain links TRBV15 to TRBJ1-2, with D uncertain. The CDR3 is made up of 10 amino acids. V was trimmed by 8 bases and J by 3 bases, leaving 4 bases between them. Per the germline V gene, CDR1 is LNHNV and CDR2 is YYDKDF (reference sequence). This CDR3 reads CATGDYGYTF. The CDR3, as DNA: TGTGCCACCGGTGACTATGGCTACACCTTC.

V usage is TRBV4-1 and J usage is TRBJ2-1; 7 bases line up with TRBD2. The CDR3 contains 14 residues. Germline CDR1 reads MGHRA; CDR2 reads YSYEKL. V lost 0 bases, J lost 14 bases, and 10 bases stayed unmatched. CDR3: CASSQDGGGRGEFF. CDR3 in DNA: TGCGCCAGCAGCCAAGATGGAGGTGGGAGGGGTGAGTTCTTC.

The V gene is TRBV28, the J gene TRBJ1-2; a weak D match, TRBD1 (5 bases). Germline CDR1 and CDR2: MDHEN and SYDVKM. This CDR3 region has 13 residues. The V gene lost 3 bases and the J gene lost 5 bases, with 10 bases spanning the gap. The CDR3 DNA sequence: TGTGCCAGCAGTTTTGGGGGACTATATGGCTACACCTTC. This codes for CASSFGGLYGYTF.

This chain uses TRBV6-1 with TRBJ2-1, with D unresolved. With 4 bases removed from V and 8 bases from J, the gap between germline ends came to 15 bases. The CDR3 spans 14 residues. Germline CDR1 MNHNS, CDR2 SASEGT. The CDR3 DNA follows: TGTGCCAGCAGTGGTCCCGTAGGGCCGTATGAGCAGTTCTTC. It specifies CASSGPVGPYEQFF.

The chain couples TRBV7-3 to TRBJ2-7; weak D call: TRBD1 (5 bases). CDR3 length: 13 amino acids. The germline V gene has CDR1 SGHTA and CDR2 FQGTGA. Trimming cost V 2 bases and J 5 bases, with 10 bases left between them. The CDR3 here is CASSLQGPNEQYF. The CDR3 DNA is TGTGCCAGCAGCTTACAGGGTCCGAACGAGCAGTACTTC.

This chain connects TRBV30 to TRBJ2-1; 9 nucleotides line up with TRBD2. Looked up from germline, CDR1 is GTSNPN and CDR2 is SVGIG (reference sequence). J lost 9 bases, V lost 4 bases, and 4 bases had no gene match. The CDR3 loop spans 12 amino acids. CDR3 sequence (DNA): TGTGCCTGGACTAGCGGGAATCTTGAGCAGTTCTTC. It specifies CAWTSGNLEQFF.

The rearrangement links TRBV25-1 to TRBJ1-1, with 9 bases lining up with TRBD1. The trim removed 4 bases at V and 1 base at J, leaving 4 bases unmatched. The CDR3 covers 15 residues. The V gene's germline CDR1 is MGHDK and CDR2 SYGVNS. CDR3 coding DNA: TGTGCCAGCAGTGTCGGGACAGGGTGGAACACTGAAGCTTTCTTT. Its translation is CASSVGTGWNTEAFF.